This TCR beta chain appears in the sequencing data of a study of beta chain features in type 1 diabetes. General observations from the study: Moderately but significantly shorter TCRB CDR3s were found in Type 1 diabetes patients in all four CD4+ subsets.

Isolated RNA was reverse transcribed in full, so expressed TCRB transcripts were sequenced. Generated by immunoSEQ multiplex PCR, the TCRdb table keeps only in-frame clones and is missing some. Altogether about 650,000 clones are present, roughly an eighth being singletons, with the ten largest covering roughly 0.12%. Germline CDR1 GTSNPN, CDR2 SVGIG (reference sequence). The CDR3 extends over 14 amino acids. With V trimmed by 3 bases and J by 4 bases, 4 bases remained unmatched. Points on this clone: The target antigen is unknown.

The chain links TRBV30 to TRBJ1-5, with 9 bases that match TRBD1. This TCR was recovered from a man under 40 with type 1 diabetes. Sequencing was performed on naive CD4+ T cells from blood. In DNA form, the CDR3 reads TGTGCCTGGAGGCCCGGGACAGGGAATCAGCCCCAGCATTTT. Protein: CAWRPGTGNQPQHF.